The sample holds a few counts of the clone carrying this TCR beta chain. In the authors' methods: Amplification of reference gene primers was used by the study to estimate nucleated cell counts. The assay was immunoSEQ multiplex PCR, and TCRdb's table has in-frame clones only and misses some. V and J calls and clone size follow that table, whereas D and trimming were derived from the DNA. The data contain 150,000 to 200,000 clones, approximately 84% of them singletons. This entry comes from a study of blood T cell repertoires in COVID-19. Study-level background: Researchers got acute and convalescent COVID-19 samples from the United States, Italy and Spain. T cells, B-cell-depleted T cells, or PBMCs provided the cDNA or gDNA that served as material.

This receptor was identified in a human donor with acute or convalescent COVID-19. The donor label of this sample is uncertain. Sequenced material: peripheral blood.

In DNA, the CDR3 is TGCGCCAGCAGCTCCCGGAACACCGGGGAGCTGTTTTTT. This translates into CASSSRNTGELFF. The rearrangement links TRBV5-1 to TRBJ2-2; D gene uncertain. V was clipped by 3 bases and J by 1 base, with 4 bases between them. The CDR3 runs to 13 residues. Germline CDR1 reads SGHRS; CDR2 reads YFSETQ.